This T cell receptor (beta chain) comes out of a study of T-cell memory formation after mild COVID-19. V lost 4 bases and J 7 bases, leaving 10 bases between the germline ends. CDR1 and CDR2 (germline): SGHRS, YFSETQ. The CDR3 covers 12 residues. A single record per CDR3 protein comes from TCRdb applying MiXCR to the 5' RACE reads. The sample shows 470,000 or so distinct CDR3 sequences, over 15% of them seen only once. This clonotype was seen ten or more times. Antigen specificity is unknown. Findings and caveats of the study: Day 15 to 85 contracting clones showed balanced CD4/CD8; later expanders leaned CD4+. Contracting CD4+ clones were located mainly in CM and EM, and CD8+ clones in EMRA. Cross-reactive memory apparently joined, as some responding clones appeared in pre-infection memory.

The sequence came from a man aged 18 to 30 who had mild COVID-19 (a few samples of this study predate the infection). Cell type and time point are not known. The gene calls are TRBV5-1 and TRBJ2-3, with D possibly TRBD2 on 5 matching bases. Source material: PBMCs or a T cell subset sorted from them (not recorded which). In DNA, the CDR3 is TGCGCCAGCAGCCAGGAGGAAAATACGCAGTATTTT. Translation: CASSQEENTQYF.